This T cell receptor beta chain was documented in a study of T-cell reconstitution after alpha-beta-depleted transplantation in children. V trimming: 4 bases; J trimming: 7 bases; junction bases outside the gene matches: 10. The length of the CDR3 is 15 residues. Germline V gene data show CDR1 as SGHDT and CDR2 as YYEEEE. Unique molecular identifiers were used to barcode this TCRbeta library. TCRdb passed the PCR reads through MiXCR, listing each CDR3 protein once. The sample lists more than 200,000 distinct CDR3 sequences; 24% were seen once. General observations from the study: After one year, T-cell counts and TCRbeta diversity mostly came from new T cells. Several hundred expanded graft clones reportedly gave rise to the alpha-beta T cells present about two months after transplant. In some patients, recipient T cells and intrathymic progenitors surviving conditioning explained high day-60 diversity.

Concerning this clonotype itself: Its antigen remains unidentified.

The V and J genes are TRBV5-6 and TRBJ2-2; 7 bases are a match to TRBD2. Sequenced here: PBMCs, mostly from graft donor cells, sampled 360 days after TCRalphabeta/CD19-depleted stem cell transplant. This receptor was taken from a female patient aged 2 to 10 who had a stem cell transplant for congenital amegakaryocytic thrombocytopenia, so the T cells may come from the graft donor. The CDR3 protein is CASSPGLLGIGELFF. The CDR3 DNA is TGTGCCAGCAGCCCGGGACTACTGGGGATCGGGGAGCTGTTTTTT.